This TCR beta chain was sequenced in a study of cytomegalovirus exposure and HLA in healthy donors. Study information: An earlier analysis identified 95 million to 120 million unique TCR beta sequences in about 190 million T cells.

The CDR3 is 15 residues long. In germline, CDR1 is PRHDT, CDR2 FYEKMQ (reference sequence). V lost 0 bases, J lost 2 bases, and 10 bases lay in between. 13 Jbeta primers and 60 Vbeta primers were used for the PCR. Libraries were prepared by immunoSEQ multiplex PCR; TCRdb keeps only in-frame clonotypes and omits some of them. The sample includes about 160,000 clones, 60% to 85% seen only once; the top ten take more than 2%. Material for sequencing was PBMCs. The rearrangement links TRBV13 to TRBJ1-2; D gene unclear. The TCR sequence derives from a man aged 50 to 60 in good health and CMV-seropositive. CDR3 amino acids: CASSLGLGANYGYTF. In DNA, the CDR3 is TGTGCCAGCAGCTTAGGCCTTGGAGCGAACTATGGCTACACCTTC.